The rows below give T cell receptor beta chains drawn from one sample of a study of T cells in Graves' hyperthyroidism and ophthalmopathy. TCRdb independently ran MiXCR on the multiplex PCR reads; one entry per CDR3 protein. This sample has roughly 280,000 distinct CDR3 sequences, with about 15% found just once. The sequencing sample was made of blood. The receptor source for this set is an older woman with Graves' ophthalmopathy. Both conserved end residues are part of each CDR3. Fields, in order: clone size, J gene, D gene, V gene, CDR3 protein, CDR3 DNA. A D gene is named only where the DNA matches it firmly. Only part of the rows carry a size: once, few, many, or a class if the clone is expanded.

once | TRBJ2-2 | TRBD2 | TRBV15 | CATSRERILAGDTGELFF | TGTGCCACCAGCAGAGAAAGAATACTAGCGGGAGACACCGGGGAGCTGTTTTTT
. | TRBJ2-5 | . | TRBV5-4 | CASSLQQGQETQYF | TGTGCCAGCAGCTTGCAACAGGGCCAAGAGACCCAGTACTTC
many | TRBJ2-7 | TRBD2 | TRBV2 | CASSVAGLAPYEQYF | TGTGCCAGCAGTGTAGCGGGACTAGCTCCCTACGAGCAGTACTTC
many | TRBJ1-3 | TRBD1 | TRBV2 | CASRTGSTSGNTIYF | TGTGCCAGCAGGACAGGGTCTACCTCTGGAAACACCATATATTTT
. | TRBJ2-5 | TRBD1 | TRBV5-1 | CASSRDRREETQYF | TGCGCCAGCAGCCGGGACAGGCGTGAAGAGACCCAGTACTTC
. | TRBJ1-4 | . | TRBV19 | CASTGPSTNEKLFF | TGTGCCAGTACAGGGCCTTCAACTAATGAAAAACTGTTTTTT
few | TRBJ1-2 | . | TRBV7-2 | CASSTPPPGLSRANYGYTF | TGTGCCAGCAGCACACCCCCCCCCGGACTGTCCAGAGCTAACTATGGCTACACCTTC
. | TRBJ2-3 | TRBD2 | TRBV20-1 | CSAPVAGASRDTQYF | TGCAGTGCTCCTGTAGCGGGAGCTTCTCGGGATACGCAGTATTTT
many | TRBJ2-5 | . | TRBV4-2 | CASSRTDRETQYF | TGTGCCAGCAGCCGGACAGATAGGGAGACCCAGTACTTC
many | TRBJ1-1 | TRBD1 | TRBV2 | CASSGQGYTEAFF | TGTGCCAGCAGTGGACAGGGGTACACTGAAGCTTTCTTT
many | TRBJ1-1 | . | TRBV9 | CASSVEQATEAFF | TGTGCCAGCAGCGTAGAACAGGCCACTGAAGCTTTCTTT
many | TRBJ1-3 | . | TRBV7-8 | CASRSDRISGNTIYF | TGTGCCAGCAGAAGCGACAGAATCTCTGGAAACACCATATATTTT
. | TRBJ2-5 | . | TRBV7-8 | CASSRGGGGKAQYF | TGTGCCAGCAGCCGAGGGGGAGGCGGAAAGGCCCAGTACTTC
many | TRBJ2-5 | . | TRBV2 | CASSDLEVGSGQETQYF | TGTGCCAGCAGTGATTTAGAGGTCGGGAGCGGCCAAGAGACCCAGTACTTC
many | TRBJ2-7 | . | TRBV7-9 | CASTQRGGPYEQYF | TGTGCCAGCACCCAACGAGGAGGTCCCTACGAGCAGTACTTC
many | TRBJ2-3 | . | TRBV7-9 | CASSPSGTDTQYF | TGTGCCAGCAGCCCTTCGGGCACAGATACGCAGTATTTT
. | TRBJ2-1 | TRBD1 | TRBV6-2/TRBV6-3 | CASSGQGVYNEQFF | TGTGCCAGCAGTGGTCAGGGGGTCTACAATGAGCAGTTCTTC
many | TRBJ2-7 | . | TRBV28 | CASSFKAYEQYF | TGTGCCAGCAGTTTTAAAGCCTACGAGCAGTACTTC
. | TRBJ1-1 | . | TRBV6-2/TRBV6-3 | CASKDRRDILGAFF | TGTGCCAGCAAGGACCGCCGCGATATTTTGGGAGCTTTCTTT
many | TRBJ2-3 | . | TRBV20-1 | CSAREGPGDTQYF | TGCAGTGCTAGAGAGGGACCCGGGGATACGCAGTATTTT
. | TRBJ2-1 | . | TRBV10-2 | CASSEFMGIVPNEQFF | TGCGCCAGCAGTGAGTTTATGGGGATCGTCCCTAATGAGCAGTTCTTC
. | TRBJ2-1 | TRBD1 | TRBV2 | CASIRDRAYNEQFF | TGTGCCAGCATCCGGGACAGGGCATACAATGAGCAGTTCTTC
many | TRBJ1-3 | . | TRBV7-9 | CASSEQGSGNTIYF | TGTGCCAGCAGCGAACAGGGCTCTGGAAACACCATATATTTT
. | TRBJ2-2 | TRBD2 | TRBV7-2 | CASSPLGAGANTGELFF | TGTGCCAGCAGCCCACTGGGAGCGGGGGCGAACACCGGGGAGCTGTTTTTT
many | TRBJ2-7 | . | TRBV28 | CASSPFRQYEQYF | TGTGCCAGCAGTCCCTTTAGGCAGTACGAGCAGTACTTC
many | TRBJ2-7 | . | TRBV11-2 | CASSPRPAESSYEQYF | TGTGCCAGCAGCCCCCGTCCGGCGGAAAGCTCCTACGAGCAGTACTTC
many | TRBJ2-7 | TRBD2 | TRBV11-2 | CASSSGGGPTYEQYF | TGTGCCAGCAGTTCGGGGGGGGGTCCTACCTACGAGCAGTACTTC
many | TRBJ1-2 | . | TRBV7-9 | CASSSGGSYGYTF | TGTGCCAGCAGCTCCGGTGGGAGCTATGGCTACACCTTC
. | TRBJ1-6 | TRBD1 | TRBV2 | CASSARTGDSPLHF | TGTGCCAGCAGCGCTCGAACAGGGGACTCACCCCTCCACTTT
few | TRBJ1-3 | . | TRBV20-1 | CSASDQGEGSGNTIYF | TGCAGTGCTAGTGATCAGGGAGAGGGCTCTGGAAACACCATATATTTT
many | TRBJ1-5 | TRBD1 | TRBV12-3/TRBV12-4 | CASKTGTGRQPQHF | TGTGCCAGCAAAACCGGGACAGGGCGTCAGCCCCAGCATTTT
many | TRBJ1-2 | . | TRBV18 | CASSQGGSGYGYTF | TGTGCCAGCTCACAGGGGGGATCCGGGTATGGCTACACCTTC
many | TRBJ2-3 | . | TRBV11-2 | CASSLADGITDTQYF | TGTGCCAGCAGCTTAGCGGATGGAATCACAGATACGCAGTATTTT
. | TRBJ2-3 | . | TRBV20-1 | CSAPPSGTDTQYF | TGCAGTGCTCCCCCTAGCGGCACAGATACGCAGTATTTT
few | TRBJ2-2 | TRBD1 | TRBV20-1 | CSARDLRQGYTGELFF | TGCAGTGCTAGAGATCTGCGACAGGGTTACACCGGGGAGCTGTTTTTT
. | TRBJ2-7 | TRBD1 | TRBV28 | CASSLEGASYEQYF | TGTGCCAGCAGTTTAGAGGGGGCGTCCTACGAGCAGTACTTC
many | TRBJ2-5 | . | TRBV29-1 | CSVGSGRRQETQYF | TGCAGCGTTGGGTCAGGGAGACGCCAAGAGACCCAGTACTTC
. | TRBJ1-2 | . | TRBV9 | CASSAARGSGYTF | TGTGCCAGCAGCGCTGCCAGGGGAAGCGGCTACACCTTC
. | TRBJ1-5 | . | TRBV9 | CASSVGALTNQPQHF | TGTGCCAGCAGCGTAGGCGCGCTAACCAATCAGCCCCAGCATTTT
. | TRBJ1-1 | . | TRBV9 | CASSVAGPGAEAFF | TGTGCCAGCAGCGTAGCAGGGCCCGGCGCTGAAGCTTTCTTT
many | TRBJ2-5 | . | TRBV20-1 | CSARDQGHQYQETQYF | TGCAGTGCTAGAGATCAGGGACACCAGTACCAAGAGACCCAGTACTTC
few | TRBJ2-3 | . | TRBV7-9 | CASSEPPGGPYLPDTQYF | TGTGCCAGCAGCGAACCCCCCGGGGGCCCGTACCTGCCAGATACGCAGTATTTT
many | TRBJ2-7 | TRBD1 | TRBV2 | CASTRDRGPYEQYF | TGTGCCAGCACACGGGACAGGGGGCCCTACGAGCAGTACTTC
. | TRBJ2-7 | TRBD2 | TRBV6-9 | CASSYTSLAGGYEQYF | TGTGCCAGCAGTTACACTTCCTTGGCGGGGGGTTACGAGCAGTACTTC
few | TRBJ2-5 | . | TRBV6-5 | CASSYARLSGETQYF | TGTGCCAGCAGTTATGCTCGGCTGTCAGGGGAGACCCAGTACTTC
. | TRBJ2-6 | . | TRBV18 | CASSPLLGANVPTF | TGTGCCAGCTCACCACTCCTAGGGGCCAACGTCCCGACTTTC
few | TRBJ2-3 | . | TRBV2 | CASSESGPRGYF | TGTGCCAGCAGTGAATCGGGGCCTAGAGGGTATTTT
many | TRBJ2-1 | . | TRBV12-3/TRBV12-4 | CASSLARGGNEQFF | TGTGCCAGCAGTTTAGCCAGGGGAGGTAATGAGCAGTTCTTC
. | TRBJ1-1 | . | TRBV4-3 | CASSPQGTRLNTEAFF | TGCGCCAGCAGCCCCCAAGGGACACGCTTGAACACTGAAGCTTTCTTT
. | TRBJ2-3 | TRBD2 | TRBV4-1 | CASSQGLAGGYTDTQYF | TGCGCCAGCAGCCAAGGGCTAGCGGGGGGATACACAGATACGCAGTATTTT
many | TRBJ1-4 | TRBD1 | TRBV20-1 | CSARGTGESEKLFF | TGCAGTGCTAGAGGGACAGGGGAAAGTGAAAAACTGTTTTTT
many | TRBJ1-2 | TRBD1 | TRBV20-1 | CSARDSRGLGYTF | TGCAGTGCTAGAGATTCGAGGGGGCTTGGCTACACCTTC
many | TRBJ2-3 | . | TRBV29-1 | CSVPAGSTDTQYF | TGCAGCGTTCCGGCGGGGTCCACAGATACGCAGTATTTT
many | TRBJ1-1 | TRBD1 | TRBV18 | CASSQVTGEFTEAFF | TGTGCCAGCTCACAAGTGACAGGGGAGTTTACTGAAGCTTTCTTT
many | TRBJ2-7 | . | TRBV20-1 | CSAASGADGEQYF | TGCAGTGCCGCATCCGGGGCGGACGGCGAGCAGTACTTC
few | TRBJ1-2 | . | TRBV5-6 | CASSLDGDLYGYTF | TGTGCCAGCAGCTTGGATGGAGATCTCTATGGCTACACCTTC
. | TRBJ2-2 | TRBD1 | TRBV7-2 | CASRSGQESTGELFF | TGTGCCAGCAGATCGGGACAGGAGAGCACCGGGGAGCTGTTTTTT
. | TRBJ1-2 | . | TRBV12-3/TRBV12-4 | CASSLGRTYGYTF | TGTGCCAGCAGTTTGGGCAGAACTTATGGCTACACCTTC